This passage covers 21 T cell receptor beta chains from one sample sequenced in a study of shared clonotypes between healthy human individuals. TCRdb's copy holds only in-frame clones and misses some; the assay was immunoSEQ multiplex PCR. The table shows roughly 2.1 million clones, with 90% to 95% occurring only once. CD45RO-negative, CCR7-positively selected cells formed the naive CD8 fraction, excluding terminally differentiated effector memory CD45RA+ cells. Sequencing was carried out using naive CD8+ T cells from PBMCs. These receptors came from a man in his late teens or twenties in good health. Some clones in this sample may be carry-over from other donors' samples.

As concerns this clone: Other DNA sequences in the sample encode the same CDR3. The V gene is TRBV9, the J gene TRBJ1-4, with 7 positions matching TRBD1. V lost 3 bases to trimming and J lost 0 bases; unmatched junction nucleotides: 2. The V gene's germline CDR1 is SGDLS and CDR2 YYNGEE. There are 15 residues in the CDR3. The CDR3 protein is CASSAGTATNEKLFF. CDR3 sequence (DNA): TGTGCCAGCAGCGCCGGGACAGCAACTAATGAAAAACTGTTTTTT.

This chain joins TRBV6-6 and TRBJ1-5; no definite D call. Germline-derived CDR1 and CDR2 are MNHNY and SVGAGI (reference sequence). The length of the CDR3 is 16 residues. The V gene lost 0 bases and the J gene lost 5 bases, with 14 bases spanning the gap. CDR3 nucleotide sequence: TGTGCCAGCAGTTACTCGAATTGGGGTAAGGATCAGCCCCAGCATTTT. It is translated as CASSYSNWGKDQPQHF.

Details on this clone: Its ends do not fully match the called genes, so a read error is possible. The rearrangement joins TRBV9 to TRBJ2-7; TRBD1 aligns across 7 bases. Germline CDR1 SGDLS, CDR2 YYNGEE. The CDR3 runs to 15 residues. This chain's CDR3 is CASSPGQIEIYGQYF. Here the CDR3 DNA reads TGTGCCAGCAGCCCGGGACAGATAGAAATCTACGGGCAGTACTTC.

The chain combines TRBV5-1 with TRBJ2-3; 12 bases fit TRBD2. This CDR3 has 16 residues. CDR1 is SGHRS and CDR2 is YFSETQ in the germline V gene. V lost 4 bases and J lost 3; bases outside the gene matches: 6. The CDR3 loop reads CASSPTSGRTTDTQYF. Written as DNA, the CDR3 is TGCGCCAGCAGCCCGACTAGCGGGAGAACGACAGATACGCAGTATTTT.

The chain carries TRBV2 and TRBJ1-1; D not certain. V lost 8 bases and J 6 bases, leaving 13 bases between the germline ends. Germline V gene sequence: CDR1 SNHLY, CDR2 FYNNEI. CDR3 size: 12 residues. The CDR3 spells CASGWTLAEAFF. DNA of the CDR3: TGTGCCAGCGGGTGGACGCTTGCTGAAGCTTTCTTT.

In regard to this clone: Other DNA sequences of this sample code for an identical CDR3. V and J are TRBV30 and TRBJ2-7; D unresolved. Germline-derived CDR1 and CDR2 are GTSNPN and SVGIG (reference sequence). The CDR3 is 12 residues long. V was trimmed by 0 bases and J by 3 bases, leaving 6 bases between them. The CDR3 nucleotides read TGTGCCTGGAGTGTGGCCAGCTACGAGCAGTACTTC. Translating gives CAWSVASYEQYF.

For this clone: Other DNA sequences in this specimen translate into the identical CDR3. V is TRBV27 and J is TRBJ2-2; D is ambiguous. V was clipped by 2 bases and J by 3 bases, with 4 bases between them. Germline CDR1 MNHEY, CDR2 SMNVEV (reference sequence). The CDR3 sequence is 13 residues long. DNA of the CDR3: TGTGCCAGCAGTTTACAGGACACCGGGGAGCTGTTTTTT. This codes for CASSLQDTGELFF.

This rearrangement joins TRBV28 to TRBJ2-2; 7 nucleotides align to TRBD1. The CDR3 runs 18 residues. Trimming cost V 4 bases and J 1 base; bases outside gene matches: 12. The germline V gene encodes CDR1 MDHEN and CDR2 SYDVKM. CDR3 nucleotides: TGTGCCAGCAGTTCTTACGGTCATAGGACAGGGAACACCGGGGAGCTGTTTTTT. Translated, it gives CASSSYGHRTGNTGELFF.

The CDR3 spells CASSIRREGLENEQFF. The CDR3 nucleotides read TGTGCCAGTAGTATACGACGGGAGGGCCTAGAAAATGAGCAGTTCTTC. The chain uses TRBV19 and TRBJ2-1, with 8 positions matching TRBD2. The V gene end was trimmed by 2 bases and the J gene end by 7 bases; junction bases not matched to a gene: 10. This CDR3 is 16 amino acids long. CDR1 is LNHDA, CDR2 SQIVND, per germline (reference sequence).

The chain uses TRBV5-1 and TRBJ2-5; D remains unclear. Trimming took off 5 bases at V and 4 bases at J, with 9 bases between the two ends. CDR3 size: 12 residues. The germline V gene encodes CDR1 SGHRS and CDR2 YFSETQ. DNA of the CDR3: TGCGCCAGCAGAGGGTTGTCAGAGACCCAGTACTTC. It encodes CASRGLSETQYF.

To note about this clone: Within the sample, other DNA sequences also encode this same CDR3. The CDR3 DNA sequence: TGTGCCAGCAGTTACTCGAGCAATGAGCAGTTCTTC. Its translation: CASSYSSNEQFF. The chain is built from TRBV6-6 and TRBJ2-1; D gene unclear. The CDR3 is made up of 12 amino acids. V lost 0 bases to trimming and J lost 6 bases, with 3 bases between them. Germline-derived CDR1 and CDR2 are MNHNY and SVGAGI (reference sequence).

The chain employs TRBV19 and TRBJ1-2; unclear D gene. With 4 bases removed from V and 2 bases from J, the gap between germline ends came to 5 bases. The length of the CDR3 is 12 residues. Germline loops: CDR1 LNHDA, CDR2 SQIVND (reference sequence). CDR3 in DNA: TGTGCCAGTAGTAGCCTGAACTATGGCTACACCTTC. This encodes CASSSLNYGYTF. The variable domain in full, with the rest retrieved from reference TRBV19 and TRBJ1-2, is DGGITQSPKYLFRKEGQNVTLSCEQNLNHDAMYWYRQDPGQGLRLIYYSQIVNDFQKGDIAEGYSVSREKKESFPLTVTSAQKNPTAFYLCASSSLNYGYTFGSGTRLTVV.

The CDR3 DNA is TGTGCCAGCAGCCCCGGGACAGGGTCCTCTGGGGCCAACGTCCTGACTTTC. This gives the protein CASSPGTGSSGANVLTF. This chain links TRBV7-9 with TRBJ2-6, with 9 positions matching TRBD1. V shed 5 bases and J 0 bases; nucleotides not matched to a gene: 5. The CDR3 totals 17 residues. The germline gives CDR1 SEHNR, CDR2 FQNEAQ (reference sequence).

The chain couples TRBV7-9 to TRBJ1-2, with a tentative D call TRBD1 (6 bases). Germline-derived CDR1 and CDR2 are SEHNR and FQNEAQ (reference sequence). Deletions cut 3 bases from V and 5 bases from J, with 13 bases between. The CDR3 loop spans 14 amino acids. CDR3 nucleotides: TGTGCCAGCAGCTTCGGGACACCGAGTTATGGCTACACCTTC. This encodes CASSFGTPSYGYTF.

Points on this clone: Other DNA sequences within the sample encode an identical CDR3. The chain couples TRBV27 to TRBJ1-1, with D unclear. V dropped 6 bases and J dropped 1 base, with 12 bases sitting between them. Germline loops: CDR1 MNHEY, CDR2 SMNVEV (reference sequence). The CDR3 totals 14 residues. For the CDR3, the DNA is TGTGCCAGCAGCCCCCGAGCGGGGAACACTGAAGCTTTCTTT. Protein: CASSPRAGNTEAFF.

V gene TRBV4-1 combines with J gene TRBJ2-6; 10 nucleotides line up with TRBD1. This CDR3 spans 17 amino acids. Germline V gives CDR1 MGHRA, CDR2 YSYEKL. The junction had 3 bases not matched to a gene; V was cut back by 4 bases and J by 0 bases. The CDR3 sequence: CASSLGQGSSGANVLTF. In DNA form, the CDR3 reads TGCGCCAGCAGCCTGGGACAGGGGAGCTCTGGGGCCAACGTCCTGACTTTC.

The chain links TRBV4-2 to TRBJ2-1; TRBD2 agrees at 11 bases. This CDR3 is built from 17 residues. CDR1 is LGHNA, CDR2 YNFKEQ, per germline. The trim removed 1 base at V and 5 bases at J, leaving 7 bases unmatched. CDR3 nucleotide sequence: TGTGCCAGCAGCCAAGTAGAAGGACTAGCGGGTGACAATGAGCAGTTCTTC. Translating gives CASSQVEGLAGDNEQFF.

Note on this clone: At the DNA level, this CDR3 is encoded by other sequences in the same sample as well. The CDR3: CASSQGASSYEQYF. CDR3 DNA: TGCGCCAGCAGCCAAGGGGCTTCCTCCTACGAGCAGTACTTC. The rearrangement joins TRBV4-3 to TRBJ2-7; D not certain. Germline V gene data show CDR1 as LGHNA and CDR2 as YSLEER. Deletions cut 1 base from V and 0 bases from J, with 7 bases between. This CDR3 has 14 amino acids.

The J gene is TRBJ2-1, the V gene TRBV6-5; D unclear. The V end was cut by 8 bases, the J end by 7 bases, with 12 bases between. This CDR3 is built from 12 residues. Germline V gene data show CDR1 as MNHEY and CDR2 as SVGAGI. CDR3 loop: CASGPLRNEQFF. As DNA, the CDR3 is TGTGCCAGCGGCCCCTTGCGGAATGAGCAGTTCTTC.

The chain uses TRBV29-1 and TRBJ1-3; possibly TRBD1 for D (5 bases). Looked up from germline, CDR1 is SQVTM and CDR2 is ANQGSEA. The V end was cut by 3 bases, the J end by 6 bases, with 9 bases between. The CDR3 sequence is 12 residues long. The CDR3 nucleotides are TGCAGCGTTGAGGGAGGGGAAAACACCATATATTTT. Translated, it gives CSVEGGENTIYF.

The rearrangement joins TRBV11-2 to TRBJ1-1; perhaps TRBD1 as D (5 bases). CDR3 size: 15 residues. V dropped 5 bases and J dropped 3 bases, with 16 bases sitting between them. Per germline, CDR1 SGHAT and CDR2 FQNNGV. The CDR3 loop reads CASSQLRKGDTEAFF. In nucleotides, the CDR3 is TGTGCCAGCAGCCAATTACGGAAAGGGGACACTGAAGCTTTCTTT.